Detailed here is one TCR beta chain. Its antigen is undetermined. Germline loops: CDR1 MDHEN, CDR2 SYDVKM. The CDR3 spans 15 residues. For every donor, one blood sample of over 2 ml was drawn. The authors isolated total RNA from whole blood without sorting T cells. The data were taken from a study of monozygotic twins with inflammatory bowel disease. Study observations and caveats: For IBD patients, clonotypes shared with others were fewer than for healthy twins, especially with disease activity.

For every TCR library, about 3,500 ng of total RNA was used. Reprocessing the 5' RACE reads, TCRdb reports a single entry for every CDR3 protein and omits DNA. The sample includes roughly 160,000 distinct CDR3 sequences. This TCR was sampled from a human donor with ulcerative colitis or Crohn's disease, or a healthy co-twin of an affected twin (not recorded which). The V gene is TRBV28, the J gene TRBJ2-7; TCRdb outputs TRBD2, but without DNA this stays unchecked. Sequenced sample: blood. The CDR3 loop is CATLTPAGGEYEQYF.